One sample yielded the 21 T cell receptor beta chains listed below, sequenced in a study of Ad26.COV2.S vaccination and SARS-CoV-2 variants. This table comes from immunoSEQ multiplex PCR, and its TCRdb copy is limited to in-frame clones, with some not included. This table has 300,000 to 350,000 clones, around four fifths appearing once. Treatment meaning: over 15 received Ad26.COV2.S at low or high dose, single or two shots; roughly five received placebo; per-sample allocation not given. The investigators took samples on day 63 after the first vaccine or placebo injection. The specimen comprised peripheral blood, sampled in a trial of Ad26.COV2.S vaccine versus placebo. These receptors all stem from a person aged 18-65 years who received the Ad26.COV2.S COVID-19 vaccine or a placebo.

This clone came up once. This sequence joins TRBV2 and TRBJ2-1; D is uncertain. This CDR3 is 15 amino acids long. Germline CDR1 is SNHLY and CDR2 is FYNNEI. V shed 7 bases and J shed 2 bases, with 15 bases lying between them. The CDR3 region is CASTPLVRAYNEQFF. The CDR3 bases are TGTGCCAGCACTCCCCTAGTCAGAGCCTACAATGAGCAGTTCTTC.

The V and J genes are TRBV5-4 and TRBJ1-1; no reliable D call. Germline V gene lookup returns CDR1 SGHNT and CDR2 YYREEE (reference sequence). The CDR3 covers 13 residues. V dropped 4 bases and J dropped 0 bases, with 7 bases sitting between them. CDR3 in DNA: TGTGCCAGCAGCGGAAAGATGAACACTGAAGCTTTCTTT. Its protein product is CASSGKMNTEAFF.

The V call is TRBV6-1, the J call TRBJ1-2, with TRBD1 identical over 7 bases. CDR3 size: 14 residues. In germline, CDR1 is MNHNS, CDR2 SASEGT. V shed 1 base, J shed 4 bases, and the junction held 3 bases outside the gene matches. The CDR3 nucleotides read TGTGCCAGCAGTGAAGACAGGGGCCGCTATGGCTACACCTTC. The encoded protein is CASSEDRGRYGYTF.

The V call is TRBV4-1, the J call TRBJ1-3, with D perhaps matching TRBD1 (5 bases). CDR3 size: 14 residues. The V gene's germline CDR1 is MGHRA and CDR2 YSYEKL. V dropped 1 base and J dropped 4 bases, with 8 bases sitting between them. DNA of the CDR3: TGCGCCAGCAGCCAAGGGGGCGAAGGAAACACCATATATTTT. Amino acids: CASSQGGEGNTIYF.

The chain joins TRBV24-1 to TRBJ2-1; no definite D call. V was trimmed by 5 bases and J by 8 bases, leaving 18 bases between them. The CDR3 is 15 amino acids. Germline V CDR1 and CDR2: KGHDR, SFDVKD. DNA of the CDR3: TGTGCCACCAGTGGCACCGGGTTACTACGTGATGAGCAGTTCTTC. Encoded protein: CATSGTGLLRDEQFF.

CDR3 bases: TGTGCCAGCAGCTTAGCCTATCGGCAGGGGGCTGCAGGCTACACCTTC. Translation gives CASSLAYRQGAAGYTF. The V and J genes are TRBV7-9 and TRBJ1-2; 8 bases fit TRBD1. J was trimmed by 8 bases and V by 0 bases; bases with no gene match: 11. The CDR3 is 16 residues long. Germline CDR1 is SEHNR and CDR2 is FQNEAQ (reference sequence).

This clone has a handful of counts. V is TRBV3-1 (or the pseudogene TRBV3-2) and J is TRBJ1-2; maybe TRBD1 (6 bases). Per germline, CDR1 LGHDT and CDR2 YNNKEL (reference sequence). This CDR3 has 14 amino acids. Between the trimmed V and J ends, which lost 4 bases and 2 bases, there was a span of 11 bases. For the CDR3, the DNA is TGTGCCAGCAGCCCGTACAGGGCAAACTATGGCTACACCTTC. Translation: CASSPYRANYGYTF.

The V gene is TRBV4-1, the J gene TRBJ2-7; possible D gene TRBD1, 5 bases. This CDR3 contains 13 residues. Between the trimmed V and J ends, which lost 5 bases and 4 bases, there was a span of 12 bases. Looked up from germline, CDR1 is MGHRA and CDR2 is YSYEKL. In DNA, the CDR3 is TGCGCCAGCAGCGTACAGGTCCTGTACGAGCAGTACTTC. Protein sequence: CASSVQVLYEQYF.

The chain uses TRBV5-4 and TRBJ2-7; 10 bases align to TRBD1. The trim removed 6 bases at V and 3 bases at J, leaving 3 bases unmatched. CDR1 and CDR2 (germline): SGHNT, YYREEE (reference sequence). The CDR3 has 13 amino acids. The CDR3 here is CASKRDRGYEQYF. CDR3 bases: TGTGCCAGCAAAAGGGACAGGGGCTACGAGCAGTACTTC.

The V and J genes are TRBV5-5 and TRBJ1-2; D gene uncertain. The CDR3 is 15 amino acids. Trimming took off 1 base at V and 1 base at J, with 11 bases between the two ends. CDR1 and CDR2 from the germline V gene are SGHKS and YYEKEE (reference sequence). The CDR3 loop is CASSLSEGLNYGYTF. For the CDR3, the DNA is TGTGCCAGCAGCTTGTCTGAAGGCCTTAACTATGGCTACACCTTC.

V is TRBV5-8 and J is TRBJ1-2; D gene uncertain. CDR1 and CDR2 (germline): SGHTS, YDEGEE. With 2 bases removed from V and 2 bases from J, the gap between germline ends came to 7 bases. The CDR3 covers 13 residues. CDR3 nucleotides: TGTGCCAGCAGCTTTAGCAGCAACTATGGCTACACCTTC. This encodes CASSFSSNYGYTF. The entire variable domain, with the rest obtained from reference TRBV5-8 and TRBJ1-2, is as follows: EAGVTQSPTHLIKTRGQQATLRCSPISGHTSVYWYQQALGLGLQFLLWYDEGEERNRGNFPPRFSGRQFPNYSSELNVNALELEDSALYLCASSFSSNYGYTFGSGTRLTVV.

The chain carries TRBV27 and TRBJ2-4, with 7 nucleotides matching TRBD2. After removal of 10 bases from V and 3 bases from J, the junction contained 9 bases not matched to a gene. Germline V gene sequence: CDR1 MNHEY, CDR2 SMNVEV (reference sequence). The CDR3 has 14 residues. CDR3 sequence (DNA): TGTGCCACTAGCGGAACTAGGGGCAAAAACATTCAGTACTTC. Protein product: CATSGTRGKNIQYF.

Note on this clone: A junction end diverges from the germline sequence, so it may reflect a read error. The chain uses TRBV7-7 and TRBJ2-2; D call uncertain. Germline V gene data show CDR1 as SSHAT and CDR2 as FNYEAQ (reference sequence). The CDR3 loop spans 14 amino acids. CDR3 DNA: TGTGCTAGCAGCTTTTCCAAGAACACCGGGGAGCTGTTTTTT. Encoded protein: CASSFSKNTGELFF.

This clone showed up just a few times. The chain links TRBV5-1 to TRBJ2-2; possibly TRBD1 for D (6 bases). The CDR3 runs 16 residues. V gave up 0 bases and J gave up 5 bases, with 14 bases separating them. Germline V CDR1 and CDR2: SGHRS, YFSETQ. In nucleotides, the CDR3 is TGCGCCAGCAGCTTGGTTACAGGGAGAGGAACCGGGGAGCTGTTTTTT. Protein sequence: CASSLVTGRGTGELFF.

The rearrangement joins TRBV12-3 or TRBV12-4 to TRBJ2-7; D is ambiguous. The CDR3 length is 12 residues. V was cut by 5 bases and J by 4 bases, with 9 bases left in between. As DNA, the CDR3 is TGTGCCAGCAGTCCCCGAATTTACGAGCAGTACTTC. This codes for CASSPRIYEQYF.

The rearrangement joins TRBV5-4 to TRBJ2-5; D may be TRBD2 (5 bases). The CDR3 totals 14 residues. Trimming left V 2 bases short and J 5 bases short, with 13 bases between. The V gene's germline CDR1 is SGHNT and CDR2 YYREEE (reference sequence). The CDR3 loop reads CASSLGSRAETQYF. CDR3 DNA: TGTGCCAGCAGCTTAGGTTCGAGGGCGGAGACCCAGTACTTC. Full variable domain (rest looked up from reference TRBV5-4 and TRBJ2-5): ETGVTQSPTHLIKTRGQQVTLRCSSQSGHNTVSWYQQALGQGPQFIFQYYREEENGRGNFPPRFSGLQFPNYSSELNVNALELDDSALYLCASSLGSRAETQYFGPGTRLLVL.

In its sample, this clone was seen a few times. The J gene is TRBJ1-1, the V gene TRBV7-6; D is uncertain. This CDR3 has 14 residues. The V end lost 2 bases, the J end lost 1 base, and 8 bases lay between the germline ends. Germline V lookup: CDR1 SGHVS, CDR2 FNYEAQ. The CDR3 spells CASSLSWGNTEAFF. The CDR3 DNA reads as TGTGCCAGCAGCTTAAGTTGGGGGAACACTGAAGCTTTCTTT.

The rearrangement joins TRBV21-1 to TRBJ2-7; TRBD2, the D gene given by the table, was not confirmed from the DNA. TRBV21-1 is marked as a pseudogene. This CDR3 comprises 24 residues. The CDR3 DNA sequence: TGTGCCAGCAGCAAAGCGCGCCGGTCGAAAGTAGCGGGGACTCAAACAGTTAGCTCCTACGAGCAGTACTTC. This translates into CASSKARRSKVAGTQTVSSYEQYF.

This clone has a single count. This rearrangement joins TRBV23-1 to TRBJ2-5; 10 bases map to TRBD1. TRBV23-1 falls under the ORF class, with uncertain function. V shed 2 bases and J 5 bases; nucleotides not matched to a gene: 14. This CDR3 has 18 amino acids. The CDR3 region is CASSQQRRQGAKEETQYF. CDR3 DNA: TGCGCCAGCAGTCAACAACGCCGACAGGGGGCGAAGGAGGAGACCCAGTACTTC.

The chain employs TRBV6-5 and TRBJ2-5; possibly TRBD1 for D (5 bases). CDR3 length: 11 amino acids. V was clipped by 7 bases and J by 5 bases, with 8 bases between them. Germline loops: CDR1 MNHEY, CDR2 SVGAGI. CDR3 sequence (DNA): TGTGCCAGCAAGGGGCTCGAGACCCAGTACTTC. Its protein product is CASKGLETQYF.

V gene TRBV21-1 combines with J gene TRBJ1-2. TRBV21-1 is classified as a pseudogene. The CDR3 is 16 amino acids. The chain's CDR3 is CASIPTHTGSNYGYTF. In nucleotides, the CDR3 is TGTGCCAGCATCCCCACCCACACGGGGTCCAACTATGGCTACACCTTC.